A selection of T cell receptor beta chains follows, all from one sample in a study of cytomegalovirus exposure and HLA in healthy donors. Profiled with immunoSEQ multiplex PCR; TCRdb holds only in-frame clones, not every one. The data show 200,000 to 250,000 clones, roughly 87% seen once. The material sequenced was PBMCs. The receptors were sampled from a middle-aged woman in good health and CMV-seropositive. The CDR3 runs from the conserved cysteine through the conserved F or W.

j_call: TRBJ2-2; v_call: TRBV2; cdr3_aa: CASSQQNTGELFF
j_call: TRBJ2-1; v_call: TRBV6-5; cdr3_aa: CASSALGGEQFF
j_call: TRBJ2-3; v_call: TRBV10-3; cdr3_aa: CAIGGTGGDTQYF
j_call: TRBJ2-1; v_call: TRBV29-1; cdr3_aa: CSVVVDLAGGHNEQFF
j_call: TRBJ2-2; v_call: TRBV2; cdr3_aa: CASSGREGTVGELFF
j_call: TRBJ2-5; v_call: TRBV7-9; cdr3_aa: CSSSLGQGQETQYF
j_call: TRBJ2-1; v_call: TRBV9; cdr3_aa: CASSVTSGSSSEQFF
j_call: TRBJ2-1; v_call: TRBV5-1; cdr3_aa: CASSLRQGVNEQFF
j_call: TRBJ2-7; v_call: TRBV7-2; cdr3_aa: CASSYSGLYEQYF
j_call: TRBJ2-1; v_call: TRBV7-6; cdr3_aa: CASSLHPRGNEQFF
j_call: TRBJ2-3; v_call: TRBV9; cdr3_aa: CASSDRGRTDTQYF
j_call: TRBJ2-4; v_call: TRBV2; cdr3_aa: CASSRRTATKNIQYF
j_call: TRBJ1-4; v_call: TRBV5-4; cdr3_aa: CASSLEPGRNEKLFF
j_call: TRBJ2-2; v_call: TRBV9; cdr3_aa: CASSVASNTGELFF
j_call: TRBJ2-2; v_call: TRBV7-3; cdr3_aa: CASRPVGAGELFF
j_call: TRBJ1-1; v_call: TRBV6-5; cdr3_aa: CASTPWAGSDTEAFF
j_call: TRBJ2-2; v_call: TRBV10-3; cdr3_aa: CAISDPGLAGDANTGELFF
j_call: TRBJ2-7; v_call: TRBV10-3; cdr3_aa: CAISVFTGGYYEQYF
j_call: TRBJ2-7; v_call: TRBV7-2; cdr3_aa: CASSLFIFSGRLYEQYF
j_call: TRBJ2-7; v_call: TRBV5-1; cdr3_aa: CASSLLLDRHEQYF
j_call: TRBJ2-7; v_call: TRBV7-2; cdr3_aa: CASSLPQPGNYEQYF
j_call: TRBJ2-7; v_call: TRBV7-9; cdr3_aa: CASSQGKGAYEQYF
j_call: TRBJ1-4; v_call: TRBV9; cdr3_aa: CASSVGVGGGSNEKLFF
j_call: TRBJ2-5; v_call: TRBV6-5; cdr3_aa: CASSPAGGPRETQYF
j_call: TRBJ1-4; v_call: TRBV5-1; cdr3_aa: CASSDVGPTTNEKLFF
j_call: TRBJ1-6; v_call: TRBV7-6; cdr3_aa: CASSLQGNSPLHF
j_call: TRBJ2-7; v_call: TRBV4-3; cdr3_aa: CASSQELSGREEQYF
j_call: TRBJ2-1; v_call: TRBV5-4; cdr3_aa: CASSKHSGDEQFF
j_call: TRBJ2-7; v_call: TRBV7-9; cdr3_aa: CSSILAGTGVDEQYF
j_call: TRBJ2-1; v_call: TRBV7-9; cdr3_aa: CASSAPGLASFF
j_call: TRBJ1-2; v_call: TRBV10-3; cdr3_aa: CAITEDRESGYTF
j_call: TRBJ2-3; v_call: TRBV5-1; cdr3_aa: CASSLGASGPSTDTQYF
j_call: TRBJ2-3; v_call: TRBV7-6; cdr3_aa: CASTPLAVSTDTQYF